This T cell receptor beta chain originates from a study of blood T cell repertoires in COVID-19. Background on the study: Samples of COVID-19 (acute and convalescent) were obtained from the United States, Italy and Spain. T cells, B-cell-depleted T cells, or PBMCs supplied cDNA or gDNA.

The CDR3 is made up of 16 amino acids. CDR1 is SGHRS, CDR2 YFSETQ, per germline. Losses at the gene ends were 4 bases for V and 0 bases for J; bases not matched to a gene: 7. This clone was seen more than once but under ten times. Per the original data handling: Reference gene primer amplification gave estimated nucleated cell counts. Using immunoSEQ multiplex PCR, the repertoire was profiled, and TCRdb retains in-frame clones only, with some absent. V and J calls plus clone size are reproduced from that table; the DNA served to infer D and trimming. Of 140,000 or so clones listed, 90% are singletons.

The sequence was collected from a woman of 80 years or more with acute or convalescent COVID-19. The V and J genes are TRBV5-1 and TRBJ2-3; 8 bases align to TRBD1. Specimen: peripheral blood. CDR3 residues: CASSPWTGISTDTQYF. The CDR3 region has the DNA TGCGCCAGCAGCCCGTGGACAGGGATTAGCACAGATACGCAGTATTTT.